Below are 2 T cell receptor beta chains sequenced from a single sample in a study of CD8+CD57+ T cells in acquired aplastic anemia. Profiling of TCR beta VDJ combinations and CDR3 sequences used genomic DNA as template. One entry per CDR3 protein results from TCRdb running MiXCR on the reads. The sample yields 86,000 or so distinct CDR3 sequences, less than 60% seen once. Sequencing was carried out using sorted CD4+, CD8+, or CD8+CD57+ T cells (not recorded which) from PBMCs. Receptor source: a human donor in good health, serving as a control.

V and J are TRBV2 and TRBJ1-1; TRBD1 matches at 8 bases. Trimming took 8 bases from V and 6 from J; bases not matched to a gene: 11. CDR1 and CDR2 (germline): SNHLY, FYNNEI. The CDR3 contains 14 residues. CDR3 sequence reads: CASQTGDFHSEAFF. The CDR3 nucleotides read TGTGCCAGCCAGACAGGGGACTTTCATTCTGAAGCTTTCTTT.

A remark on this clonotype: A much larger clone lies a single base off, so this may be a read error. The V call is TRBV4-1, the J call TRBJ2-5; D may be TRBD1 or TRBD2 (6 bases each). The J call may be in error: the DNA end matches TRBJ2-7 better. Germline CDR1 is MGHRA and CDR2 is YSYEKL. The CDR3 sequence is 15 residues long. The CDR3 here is CASSRNWGATYEQYF. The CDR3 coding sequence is TGCGCCAGCAGCCGAAACTGGGGGGCTACCTACGAGCAGTACTTC.